Listed below are T cell receptor beta chains from one sample, sequenced in a study of CD8 T cells in Susac syndrome. In TCRdb, the immunoSEQ multiplex PCR reads were re-called with MiXCR into one record per CDR3 protein. The sample lists about 200,000 distinct CDR3 sequences, over 85% occurring once. Source material: CD4+ T cells from PBMCs. The receptors derive from a human donor in good health. Each CDR3 is given with its conserved first and last residue.

v_gene | CDR3aa
TRBV4-1 | CASSQERDTQYF
TRBV27 | CASSFQSGGPYEQFF
TRBV27 | CASRLISNSPLHF
TRBV30 | CAWSVQGLGNTIYF
TRBV6-5 | CASTLLPGQGATEAFF
TRBV7-9 | CASSQQATNEKLFF
TRBV12-3/TRBV12-4 | CASSFSSAQYF
TRBV20-1 | CSARAFAGANVLTF
TRBV7-2 | CASSFDSSNQPQHF
TRBV3-1 | CASSPDGETQYF
TRBV4-1 | CASSRGGAGANVLTF
TRBV6-2/TRBV6-3 | CASSSKLREFF
TRBV6-1 | CASSLRGDEQFF
TRBV7-2 | CASRGSVAGIYPPLHF
TRBV29-1 | CSVERGQLTGEAFF
TRBV7-3 | CASSPEDSSNQPQHF
TRBV11-3 | CASSLVQGLRSEQFF
TRBV7-2 | CASSSEWQNLAKNIQYF
TRBV30 | CAFSGLTANEQFF
TRBV6-6 | CASSSSGTSTDTQYF
TRBV20-1 | CSAPLSGYNEQFF
TRBV19 | CASSLNPRTGGNEQFF
TRBV5-1 | CASSLTAAKNIQYF
TRBV5-6 | CASSFEGRGEENIQYF
TRBV4-1 | CASSQGGSFTEAFF
TRBV27 | CASSIDPGARDTQYF
TRBV30 | CAADPSSYNEQFF
TRBV7-2 | CASSLDRGETQYF
TRBV25-1 | CASSVHSGTGVYNEQFF
TRBV25-1 | CASNPHRGADTQYF
TRBV24-1 | CATSSTDANTEAFF
TRBV27 | CASTKSGRGDGYTF
TRBV12-3/TRBV12-4 | CASSSVGGATKEKLFF
TRBV19 | CASTETSGGAGEQFF
TRBV6-2/TRBV6-3 | CASSYSSPAGEINEQFF
TRBV10-3 | CAISPTSGRAYEQFF
TRBV9 | CASSPLGRGGYTF
TRBV9 | CASSAESSNHPQHF